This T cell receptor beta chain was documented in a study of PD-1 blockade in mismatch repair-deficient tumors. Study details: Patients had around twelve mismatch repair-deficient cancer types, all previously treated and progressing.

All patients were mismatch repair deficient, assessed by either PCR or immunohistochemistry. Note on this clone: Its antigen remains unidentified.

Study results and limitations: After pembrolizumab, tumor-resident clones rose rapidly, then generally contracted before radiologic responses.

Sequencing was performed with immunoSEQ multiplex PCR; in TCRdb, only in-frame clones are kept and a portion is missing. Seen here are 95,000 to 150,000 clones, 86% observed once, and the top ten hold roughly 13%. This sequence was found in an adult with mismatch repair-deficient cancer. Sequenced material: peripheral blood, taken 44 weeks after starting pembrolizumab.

CDR3 bases: TGTGCCAGCAGTTCAGTACAGGGCGGATGGGATACGCAGTATTTT. Protein product: CASSSVQGGWDTQYF. This chain joins TRBV2 and TRBJ2-3; a possible D gene is TRBD1 (6 bases). The V gene's germline CDR1 is SNHLY and CDR2 FYNNEI. CDR3 length equals 15 residues. The V and J ends lost 5 bases and 6 bases respectively, with 18 bases between them.